The T cell receptor beta chain described here comes from a study of blood T cell repertoires in COVID-19. For the study at large: There were acute and convalescent COVID-19 samples, and they came from the United States, Italy and Spain.

The data were produced by immunoSEQ multiplex PCR, yet TCRdb's version contains in-frame clones alone and is incomplete. This sample has 85,000 to 130,000 clones, with about 79% found just once. Germline values: CDR1 KGHSH, CDR2 LQKENI. The CDR3 totals 13 residues. V shed 8 bases and J shed 2 bases, with 11 bases lying between them. The TCR was taken from an elderly man with COVID-19, enrolled during active disease. The chain uses TRBV18 and TRBJ2-3; D not resolved. The sample consisted of peripheral blood. The CDR3 DNA reads as TGTGCCAGCACTGATACGTTCACAGATACGCAGTATTTT. This gives the protein CASTDTFTDTQYF.